What follows is one T cell receptor beta chain and its context. These data come from a study of blood T cell repertoires in COVID-19. Looking at the study overall: Samples came from the United States, Italy and Spain, spanning acute and convalescent COVID-19. In each case, the material was cDNA or gDNA derived from T cells, B-cell-depleted T cells, or PBMCs.

Per the authors' pipeline: The assay estimated nucleated cells by amplifying reference gene primers. The method was immunoSEQ multiplex PCR; TCRdb's version includes in-frame clones alone and lacks a portion of them. V and J calls and clone size are given by that table; D and trimming were obtained from the DNA. The sample yields roughly 20,000 clones, around 81% seen once. CDR3 length: 12 amino acids. In germline, CDR1 is SGHRS, CDR2 YFSETQ. V lost 4 bases to trimming and J lost 1 base, with 4 bases between them. The rearrangement joins TRBV5-1 to TRBJ2-3; D not certain. Sequenced input: peripheral blood. The origin of this receptor is a man between 60 and 70 years old with active COVID-19. The CDR3 sequence: CASSRGTDTQYF. The DNA of the CDR3 is TGCGCCAGCAGCCGGGGCACAGATACGCAGTATTTT. The full variable domain, completed using reference TRBV5-1 and TRBJ2-3, is KAGVTQTPRYLIKTRGQQVTLSCSPISGHRSVSWYQQTPGQGLQFLFEYFSETQRNKGNFPGRFSGRQFSNSRSEMNVSTLELGDSALYLCASSRGTDTQYFGPGTRLTVL.